The present entry profiles one T cell receptor (beta chain) with its context. The antigen remains unidentified. This sample is drawn from a study of cytomegalovirus exposure and HLA in healthy donors. PCR amplification relied on 60 Vbeta primers (plus 13 Jbeta primers). Measured with immunoSEQ multiplex PCR; TCRdb has only the in-frame clones, and not every one. The table includes roughly 150,000 clones, over 75% detected once. Whole-study results and caveats: Through in vitro validation, three CMV-associated chains were shown to be specific for CMV antigens. Fewer than 20,000 TCR beta sequences were associated with HLA alleles at 0.05 false discovery rate in a later analysis. Both high specificity and high sensitivity reportedly marked the classifier's diagnosis of cytomegalovirus status.

This CDR3 spans 13 amino acids. Per the germline V gene, CDR1 is LNHDA and CDR2 is SQIVND (reference sequence). Trimming stripped 6 bases from V and 5 bases from J, with 13 bases between. The TCR comes from a woman between 18 and 29 years old in good health and CMV-seronegative. Sequenced input: PBMCs. The chain joins TRBV19 to TRBJ1-2; D uncertain. CDR3 nucleotides: TGTGCCAGTAGCCTGGGAGGCCCTTATGGCTACACCTTC. It codes for CASSLGGPYGYTF.